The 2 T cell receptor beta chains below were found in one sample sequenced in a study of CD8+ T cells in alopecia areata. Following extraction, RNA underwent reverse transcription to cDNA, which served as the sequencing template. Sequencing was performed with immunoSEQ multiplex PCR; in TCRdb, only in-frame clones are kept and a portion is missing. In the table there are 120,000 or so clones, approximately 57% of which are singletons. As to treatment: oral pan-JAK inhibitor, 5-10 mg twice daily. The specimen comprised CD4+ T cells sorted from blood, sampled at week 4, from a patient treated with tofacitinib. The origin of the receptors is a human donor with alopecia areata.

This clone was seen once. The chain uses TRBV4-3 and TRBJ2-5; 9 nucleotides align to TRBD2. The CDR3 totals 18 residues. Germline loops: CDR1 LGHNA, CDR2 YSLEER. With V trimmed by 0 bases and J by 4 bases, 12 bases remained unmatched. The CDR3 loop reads CASSQDLRGGAASETQYF. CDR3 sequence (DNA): TGCGCCAGCAGCCAAGACCTCCGCGGGGGGGCCGCCTCAGAGACCCAGTACTTC.

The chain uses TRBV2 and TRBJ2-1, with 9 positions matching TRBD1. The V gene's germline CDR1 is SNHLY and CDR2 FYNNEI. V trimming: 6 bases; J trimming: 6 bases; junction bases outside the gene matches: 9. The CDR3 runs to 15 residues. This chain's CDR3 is CASRRGPQGANEQFF. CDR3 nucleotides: TGTGCCAGCAGGAGAGGGCCACAGGGGGCCAATGAGCAGTTCTTC.